The rows below give T cell receptor beta chains drawn from one sample of a study of spatial heterogeneity in lung cancer. TCRdb re-derived calls from the 5' RACE reads in MiXCR, one entry per CDR3 protein. The table includes 20,000 to 30,000 distinct CDR3 sequences, approximately 9% detected once. The sequencing used lung tumor tissue, collected at surgery. The receptors shown here come from a male donor with early-stage non-small cell lung cancer. The CDR3 runs from the conserved cysteine through the conserved F or W. The D gene is left open where the match is weak. Rows may omit the clone size; those that give it use once, few, many or a size class.

v_call	clone_size	j_call	d_call	cdr3_aa	cdr3_nt
TRBV20-1	many	TRBJ1-2	-	CSPPRTPYGYTF	TGCAGCCCTCCAAGGACCCCATATGGCTACACCTTC
TRBV4-3	many	TRBJ2-2	TRBD1	CASSQEGLGGAGTGELFF	TGCGCCAGCAGCCAAGAGGGGCTAGGGGGCGCGGGCACCGGGGAGCTGTTTTTT
TRBV20-1	many	TRBJ2-2	-	CSASRGNTNTGELFF	TGCAGTGCTAGTAGGGGAAACACGAACACCGGGGAGCTGTTTTTT
TRBV10-3	many	TRBJ2-1	TRBD2	CAITPGGGGRSEQFF	TGTGCCATCACCCCAGGCGGGGGGGGCCGGAGTGAGCAGTTCTTC
TRBV27	many	TRBJ1-1	-	CASSTGRMDTEAFF	TGTGCCAGCAGCACAGGGAGGATGGACACTGAAGCTTTCTTT
TRBV28	many	TRBJ2-2	-	CASSPTLAVDTNTGELFF	TGTGCCAGCAGTCCCACCCTCGCTGTGGATACGAACACCGGGGAGCTGTTTTTT
TRBV12-3/TRBV12-4	many	TRBJ1-4	-	CASSLRSGGTGEKLFF	TGTGCCAGCAGTTTAAGATCCGGGGGAACGGGGGAAAAACTGTTTTTT
TRBV6-2/TRBV6-3	many	TRBJ1-5	-	CASSHYQANQPQHF	TGTGCCAGCAGTCATTATCAAGCGAATCAGCCCCAGCATTTT
TRBV27	-	TRBJ1-4	-	CASSPWASNEKLFF	TGTGCCAGCAGCCCCTGGGCCTCGAATGAAAAACTGTTTTTT
TRBV20-1	medium-sized	TRBJ2-1	TRBD2	CSAREVLGRVPVF	TGCAGTGCTAGAGAGGTCCTCGGGAGGGTCCCGGTCTTC
TRBV12-3/TRBV12-4	many	TRBJ1-1	-	CASRKALGTEAFF	TGTGCCAGCAGGAAAGCGCTAGGAACTGAAGCTTTCTTT
TRBV7-6	few	TRBJ1-1	-	CASSLGGGRATEAFF	TGTGCCAGCAGCTTAGGGGGGGGAAGGGCCACTGAAGCTTTCTTT
TRBV25-1	few	TRBJ2-1	-	CASIPAGLNEQFF	TGTGCCAGCATCCCGGCGGGTTTGAATGAGCAGTTCTTC
TRBV5-1	-	TRBJ1-6	-	CASSPEPGTNSPLHF	TGCGCCAGCAGCCCGGAGCCAGGAACTAATTCACCCCTCCACTTT
TRBV28	few	TRBJ2-7	-	CASFNPTGDYEQYF	TGTGCCAGCTTCAACCCCACGGGGGACTACGAGCAGTACTTC
TRBV10-3	-	TRBJ1-4	-	CAISERARGGEKLFF	TGTGCCATCAGTGAACGTGCCAGGGGCGGTGAAAAACTGTTTTTT
TRBV18	many	TRBJ2-3	-	CASSPGVDTQYF	TGTGCCAGCTCACCGGGGGTAGATACGCAGTATTTT
TRBV7-6	many	TRBJ2-7	-	CASKGQVGYEQYF	TGTGCCAGCAAAGGTCAGGTCGGTTACGAGCAGTACTTC
TRBV5-1	few	TRBJ1-4	TRBD1	CASSHRGPRGEKLFF	TGCGCCAGCAGCCACAGGGGCCCCAGAGGTGAAAAACTGTTTTTT
TRBV7-7	few	TRBJ2-5	-	CASSLESAETQYF	TGTGCTAGCAGCTTAGAATCGGCAGAGACCCAGTACTTC
TRBV7-9	few	TRBJ1-2	TRBD1	CASSLLGQVYGYTF	TGTGCCAGCAGTCTCCTCGGACAGGTCTATGGCTACACCTTC
TRBV25-1	many	TRBJ2-7	-	CASSPGSYEQYF	TGTGCCAGCAGCCCCGGGAGCTACGAGCAGTACTTC
TRBV6-5	many	TRBJ1-5	-	CASSRQYSNQPQHF	TGTGCCAGCAGTCGCCAATACAGCAATCAGCCCCAGCATTTT
TRBV7-9	many	TRBJ1-2	-	CASSFINYGYTF	TGTGCCAGCAGCTTTATCAACTATGGCTACACCTTC
TRBV24-1	few	TRBJ2-7	TRBD2	CATSGGEGQYF	TGTGCCACCAGTGGAGGGGAGGGGCAGTACTTC
TRBV6-5	few	TRBJ2-2	-	CASSYVGRNTGELFF	TGTGCCAGCAGTTACGTGGGGCGGAACACCGGGGAGCTGTTTTTT